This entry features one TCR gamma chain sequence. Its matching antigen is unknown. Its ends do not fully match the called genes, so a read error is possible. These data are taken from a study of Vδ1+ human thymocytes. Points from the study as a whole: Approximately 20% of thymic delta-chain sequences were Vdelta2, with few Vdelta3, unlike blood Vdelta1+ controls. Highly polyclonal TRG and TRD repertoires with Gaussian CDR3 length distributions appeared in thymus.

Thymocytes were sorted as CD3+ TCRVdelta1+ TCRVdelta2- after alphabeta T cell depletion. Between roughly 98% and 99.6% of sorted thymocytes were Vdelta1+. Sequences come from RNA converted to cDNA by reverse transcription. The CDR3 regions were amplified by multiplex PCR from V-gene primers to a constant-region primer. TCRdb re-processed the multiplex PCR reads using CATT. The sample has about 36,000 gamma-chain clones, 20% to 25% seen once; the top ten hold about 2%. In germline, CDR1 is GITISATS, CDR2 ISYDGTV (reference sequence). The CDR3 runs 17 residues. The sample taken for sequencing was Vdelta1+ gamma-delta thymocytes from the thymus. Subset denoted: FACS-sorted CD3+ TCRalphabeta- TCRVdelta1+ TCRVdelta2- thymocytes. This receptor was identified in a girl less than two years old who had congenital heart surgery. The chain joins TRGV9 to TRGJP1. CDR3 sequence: CALWEVYFGATGWFKIF. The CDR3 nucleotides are TGTGCCTTATGGGAGGTGTATTTCGGGGCCACTGGTTGGTTCAAGATATTT.